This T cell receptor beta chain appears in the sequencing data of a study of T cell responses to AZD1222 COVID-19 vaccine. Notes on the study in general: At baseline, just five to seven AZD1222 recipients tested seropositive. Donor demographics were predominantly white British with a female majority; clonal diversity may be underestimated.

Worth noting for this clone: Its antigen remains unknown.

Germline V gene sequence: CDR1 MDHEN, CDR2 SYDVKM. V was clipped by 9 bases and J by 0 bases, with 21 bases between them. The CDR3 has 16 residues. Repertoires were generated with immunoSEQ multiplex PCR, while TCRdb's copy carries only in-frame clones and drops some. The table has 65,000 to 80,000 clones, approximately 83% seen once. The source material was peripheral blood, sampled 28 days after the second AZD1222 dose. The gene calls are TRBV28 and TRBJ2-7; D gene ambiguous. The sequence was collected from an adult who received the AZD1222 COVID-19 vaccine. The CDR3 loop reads CASRTAEALHSYEQYF. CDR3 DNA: TGTGCCAGTAGAACCGCCGAGGCGCTCCACTCCTACGAGCAGTACTTC.